This entry features one T cell receptor (beta chain) sequence. Its antigen remains unidentified. V shed 6 bases, J shed 8 bases, and the junction held 8 bases outside the gene matches. Germline CDR1 reads WNHNN; CDR2 reads SYGVQD (reference sequence). CDR3 length equals 16 residues. One to two pinch biopsies were taken from the rectum during colonoscopy. TCRdb's copy holds only in-frame clones and misses some; the assay was immunoSEQ multiplex PCR. The repertoire consists of 10,000 to 13,000 clones, with 82% occurring once and the leading ten covering approximately 3.6%. The sample is drawn from a study of pediatric ulcerative colitis. Findings and caveats of the study: Blood-rectal clonal overlap within each person was significantly higher in ulcerative colitis patients than controls. No controls had the two rectal clonotypes shared by ulcerative colitis patients. This repertoire reflects total lymphocytes rather than subpopulations like regulatory T cells. Rectal pinch biopsies may include blood-derived T cells.

The sequence derives from a girl under 18 who was a control in a study of pediatric ulcerative colitis. Sequenced: gut tissue. The genes are TRBV10-1 and TRBJ2-1; 15 nucleotides align to TRBD2. This chain's CDR3 is CASSPRTSGRGHEQFF. The CDR3 DNA follows: TGCGCCAGCAGCCCCCGGACTAGCGGGAGGGGACATGAGCAGTTCTTC.